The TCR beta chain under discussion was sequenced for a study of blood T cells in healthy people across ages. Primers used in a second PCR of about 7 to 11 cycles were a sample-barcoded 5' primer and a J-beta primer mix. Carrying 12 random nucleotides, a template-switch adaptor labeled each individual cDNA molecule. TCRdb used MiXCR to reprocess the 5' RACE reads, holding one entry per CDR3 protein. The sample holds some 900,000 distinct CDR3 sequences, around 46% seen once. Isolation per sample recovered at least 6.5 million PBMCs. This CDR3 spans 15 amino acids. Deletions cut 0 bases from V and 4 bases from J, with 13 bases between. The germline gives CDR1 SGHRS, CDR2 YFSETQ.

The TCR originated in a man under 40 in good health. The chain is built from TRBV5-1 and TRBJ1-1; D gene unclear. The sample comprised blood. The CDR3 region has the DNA TGCGCCAGCAGCTTGGGCCAACCCGGTGGCACTGAAGCTTTCTTT. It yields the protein CASSLGQPGGTEAFF.